The present entry profiles one TCR beta chain with its context. The entry originates in a study of blood T cell repertoires in COVID-19. About the research overall: Acute-phase and convalescent COVID-19 samples originated in the United States, Italy and Spain.

Per the germline V gene, CDR1 is SGHAT and CDR2 is FQNNGV. The V gene lost 4 bases and the J gene lost 7 bases, with 16 bases spanning the gap. The CDR3 is made up of 15 amino acids. The assay was immunoSEQ multiplex PCR, and TCRdb's table has in-frame clones only and misses some. The sample includes roughly 87,000 clones, roughly 78% seen only once; the top ten take about 15%. This clonotype was obtained from a woman aged 80 or over with acute or convalescent COVID-19. This chain connects TRBV11-2 to TRBJ1-4; no clear D. Sequences were obtained from peripheral blood. As DNA, the CDR3 is TGTGCCAGCAGCTCGATCAAGGGTGGGAGTGAAAAACTGTTTTTT. Amino acids: CASSSIKGGSEKLFF.